The 26 T cell receptor beta chains presented below share a single source sample, sequenced in a study of regulatory T cells in long-lasting Graves disease. Both iRepertoire HTBI primers and Arm-PCR of CDR3 regions were used to build the TCR beta libraries. TCRdb reprocessed the multiplex PCR reads via MiXCR and lists one record per CDR3 protein. The data show 400,000 to 500,000 distinct CDR3 sequences, roughly 21% seen once. Time point here: persistent/refractory GD, antithyroid drugs over 5 years with positive TRAb. Following extraction of RNA from PBMCs, that RNA was used to make the TCR library. Here the sequenced sample was peripheral blood mononuclear cells (PBMCs), taken when the disease was refractory, from a patient treated with antithyroid drugs. All receptors come from a female donor with Graves disease.

This clonotype turned up a few times. This chain uses TRBV5-4 with TRBJ1-1, with 8 bases fitting TRBD1. V lost 3 bases, J lost 5 bases, and 6 bases stayed unmatched. Germline CDR1 reads SGHNT; CDR2 reads YYREEE (reference sequence). This CDR3 has 14 residues. Here the CDR3 reads CASSWTGQLTEAFF. The CDR3, as DNA: TGTGCCAGCAGCTGGACAGGGCAGTTGACTGAAGCTTTCTTT.

The rearrangement links TRBV7-6 to TRBJ2-1; 8 bases agree with TRBD1. There are 17 residues in the CDR3. Germline values: CDR1 SGHVS, CDR2 FNYEAQ. V trimming: 5 bases; J trimming: 2 bases; junction bases outside the gene matches: 11. The CDR3 protein is CASSELAGTGTYNEQFF. The CDR3 DNA reads TGTGCCAGCAGCGAATTAGCCGGGACAGGTACCTACAATGAGCAGTTCTTC.

The chain is built from TRBV29-1 and TRBJ1-2, with D unclear. Trimming took 4 bases from V and 0 from J, leaving 12 bases between them. CDR3 length: 14 residues. The germline V gene encodes CDR1 SQVTM and CDR2 ANQGSEA. The CDR3 region is CSVAGSPPNYGYTF. In nucleotides, the CDR3 is TGCAGCGTTGCTGGATCCCCTCCTAACTATGGCTACACCTTC.

This clonotype has at least ten counts. The V and J genes are TRBV20-1 and TRBJ2-5; 14 bases map to TRBD2. Trimming took 6 bases from V and 6 from J; bases not matched to a gene: 6. The CDR3 contains 14 residues. CDR1 is DFQATT and CDR2 is SNEGSKA in the germline V gene (reference sequence). DNA of the CDR3: TGCAGTGCCTGGACTAGCGGGGGGAGGAAGACCCAGTACTTC. This translates into CSAWTSGGRKTQYF.

This clonotype was detected ten times or more. The chain recombines TRBV11-1 with TRBJ2-5; D remains ambiguous. V shed 5 bases and J shed 10 bases, with 20 bases lying between them. This CDR3 is 14 amino acids long. In germline, CDR1 is SGHAT, CDR2 FQDESV (reference sequence). CDR3 DNA sequence: TGTGCCAGCAGCCTCCTCGCGGCTGGGAAGAGCCAGTACTTC. Its translation: CASSLLAAGKSQYF.

This clonotype was seen more than once but under ten times. The genes are TRBV7-9 and TRBJ2-5; D gene uncertain. V was cut by 2 bases and J by 12 bases, with 10 bases left in between. This CDR3 is built from 11 residues. Germline CDR1 SEHNR, CDR2 FQNEAQ (reference sequence). As DNA, the CDR3 is TGTGCCAGCAGCTTAACGAGTGACAAGTACTTC. This sequence encodes CASSLTSDKYF.

The chain links TRBV9 to TRBJ1-1, with D possibly being TRBD1 (5 bases). Per germline, CDR1 SGDLS and CDR2 YYNGEE. Trimming removed 3 bases at V and 3 bases at J, with 15 bases between. The CDR3 spans 15 residues. The CDR3 DNA sequence: TGTGCCAGCAGCGCCAGGGTCGCGAGGGACACTGAAGCTTTCTTT. It encodes CASSARVARDTEAFF.

The chain uses TRBV25-1 and TRBJ1-1; TRBD1 is a possible D gene (5 bases). V was clipped by 5 bases and J by 4 bases, with 11 bases between them. This CDR3 has 13 amino acids. The germline CDR1 and CDR2 sequences are MGHDK and SYGVNS. The CDR3 coding sequence is TGTGCCAGCAGTAAGGGGAGGGGCACTGAAGCTTTCTTT. Amino acids: CASSKGRGTEAFF. The full variable domain, completed using reference TRBV25-1 and TRBJ1-1, is EADIYQTPRYLVIGTGKKITLECSQTMGHDKMYWYQQDPGMELHLIHYSYGVNSTEKGDLSSESTVSRIRTEHFPLTLESARPSHTSQYLCASSKGRGTEAFFGQGTRLTVV.

This clonotype was detected many times. The V gene is TRBV27, the J gene TRBJ1-1; no definite D call. The ends were cut back, 4 bases at V and 8 bases at J, with 14 bases in the middle. CDR1 and CDR2 (germline): MNHEY, SMNVEV (reference sequence). The CDR3 extends over 13 amino acids. The CDR3, as DNA: TGTGCCAGCAGTTATGCAGGACGTGGGGAAGCTTTCTTT. Translated: CASSYAGRGEAFF.

This chain uses TRBV5-1 with TRBJ2-5; 8 positions match TRBD2. The V and J ends lost 1 base and 4 bases, in that order; junction bases with no gene match: 9. Germline CDR1 and CDR2: SGHRS and YFSETQ. This CDR3 comprises 16 residues. For the CDR3, the DNA is TGCGCCAGCAGCTTGTATTCGGGAGGGGTGTCAGAGACCCAGTACTTC. Encoded protein: CASSLYSGGVSETQYF.

This clonotype was observed a few times. V usage is TRBV19 and J usage is TRBJ1-1, with D tentatively TRBD1 (6 bases). CDR1 is LNHDA, CDR2 SQIVND, per germline (reference sequence). With 7 bases removed from V and 1 base from J, the gap between germline ends came to 10 bases. This CDR3 spans 13 amino acids. For the CDR3, the DNA is TGTGCCAGTAACACACAGGGGAACACTGAAGCTTTCTTT. Amino acid sequence: CASNTQGNTEAFF.

The chain has TRBV9 and TRBJ2-1; D may be TRBD1 or TRBD2 (5 bases each). Germline-derived CDR1 and CDR2 are SGDLS and YYNGEE. The CDR3 sequence is 16 residues long. Trimming removed 6 bases at V and 4 bases at J, with 20 bases between. CDR3 nucleotide sequence: TGTGCCAGCACCGCCGGCCGGGACGGATTATACAATGAGCAGTTCTTC. Its protein product is CASTAGRDGLYNEQFF.

The chain recombines TRBV5-4 with TRBJ2-2; possible D gene TRBD2, 6 bases. Germline V gene lookup returns CDR1 SGHNT and CDR2 YYREEE (reference sequence). Trimming took off 3 bases at V and 0 bases at J, with 12 bases between the two ends. The CDR3 covers 16 residues. The CDR3 here is CASSYGGSANTGELFF. CDR3 nucleotides: TGTGCCAGCAGCTACGGGGGATCAGCGAACACCGGGGAGCTGTTTTTT.

This clonotype was counted many times. The chain employs TRBV7-9 and TRBJ1-4; D is perhaps TRBD1 (6 bases). Trimming shortened V by 5 bases and J by 4 bases, and 11 bases separated the two germline ends. Germline-derived CDR1 and CDR2 are SEHNR and FQNEAQ (reference sequence). The CDR3 is 14 amino acids. Here the CDR3 DNA reads TGTGCCAGCAGCCCGGGACAAATTAATGAAAAACTGTTTTTT. It encodes CASSPGQINEKLFF.

This clonotype was counted at least ten times. The chain uses TRBV6-2 or TRBV6-3 and TRBJ2-7; D may be TRBD2 (6 bases). V gave up 1 base and J gave up 3 bases, with 10 bases separating them. The CDR3 is 14 amino acids. Germline values: CDR1 MNHEY, CDR2 SVGEGT. The CDR3 is CASSYFSGSYEQYF. The DNA of the CDR3 is TGTGCCAGCAGTTACTTTTCCGGGAGCTACGAGCAGTACTTC.

About this clonotype: Possible read error: a much larger clone is one base away. The rearrangement links TRBV20-1 to TRBJ1-1; TRBD1 matches 9 bases. The CDR3 runs to 15 residues. Germline CDR1 reads DFQATT; CDR2 reads SNEGSKA (reference sequence). The CDR3 region is CSARGTGDSYTEVFF. CDR3 coding DNA: TGCAGTGCTAGAGGGACAGGGGATTCGTACACTGAAGTTTTCTTT.

The sample holds a few counts of this clonotype. V is TRBV7-8 and J is TRBJ2-5; 7 bases align to TRBD2. The CDR3 loop spans 14 amino acids. V shed 5 bases, J shed 4 bases, and the junction held 7 bases outside the gene matches. Germline V gives CDR1 SGHVS, CDR2 FQNEAQ. DNA of the CDR3: TGTGCCAGCAGCCCTCGGGGGGTCTTAGAGACCCAGTACTTC. It specifies CASSPRGVLETQYF.

This chain connects TRBV30 to TRBJ2-1; 13 bases line up with TRBD2. V trimming: 3 bases; J trimming: 7 bases; junction bases outside the gene matches: 3. Looked up from germline, CDR1 is GTSNPN and CDR2 is SVGIG (reference sequence). The length of the CDR3 is 14 residues. DNA for the CDR3: TGTGCCTGGAGACTAGCGGGAGGGGTAAATGAGCAGTTCTTC. Encoded protein: CAWRLAGGVNEQFF.

The table lists this clonotype with many counts. The J gene is TRBJ1-5, the V gene TRBV6-1; D perhaps matches TRBD1 (5 bases). CDR3 size: 16 residues. Per the germline V gene, CDR1 is MNHNS and CDR2 is SASEGT. Trimming shortened V by 7 bases and J by 1 base, and 17 bases separated the two germline ends. Written as DNA, the CDR3 is TGTGCCAGCACCAAATCGTGGGGGAACAGCAATCAGCCCCAGCATTTT. As protein: CASTKSWGNSNQPQHF.

The chain couples TRBV28 to TRBJ1-3, with D uncertain. Germline CDR1 is MDHEN and CDR2 is SYDVKM. The V gene lost 6 bases and the J gene lost 6 bases, with 9 bases spanning the gap. The CDR3 is 12 residues long. CDR3 in DNA: TGTGCCAGCAGAGGTTCGGAAAACACCATATATTTT. Translation: CASRGSENTIYF.

On this clonotype: Mismatch with germline at one junction end may stem from a read error. The chain employs TRBV28 and TRBJ2-2; a possible D gene is TRBD2 (5 bases). The CDR3 runs to 12 residues. CDR1 is MDHEN and CDR2 is SYDVKM in the germline V gene. In DNA, the CDR3 is TGTGCCAGCAGTTTAAATAGTGGGGAGCCGTTTTTT. Amino acids: CASSLNSGEPFF.

This clonotype was observed a few times. V is TRBV5-6 and J is TRBJ2-5; D is possibly TRBD2 (5 bases). Germline CDR1 reads SGHDT; CDR2 reads YYEEEE. CDR3 size: 12 residues. The V end was cut by 4 bases, the J end by 6 bases, with 10 bases between. The CDR3 DNA follows: TGTGCCAGCAGCCAGGAGGAAAAGACCCAGTACTTC. Translating gives CASSQEEKTQYF.

This clonotype was found a few times. This chain links TRBV5-5 with TRBJ2-5; 7 bases agree with TRBD1. Germline V gene data show CDR1 as SGHKS and CDR2 as YYEKEE (reference sequence). The CDR3 sequence is 14 residues long. With 4 bases clipped from V and 5 bases from J, the junction kept 8 bases outside the gene matches. CDR3 protein: CASSKLTGSETQYF. CDR3 DNA: TGTGCCAGCAGCAAACTGACAGGGTCGGAGACCCAGTACTTC.

The chain joins TRBV9 to TRBJ2-1, with D possibly being TRBD1 (5 bases). V was pared by 0 bases and J by 7 bases, with 14 bases between. CDR3 length: 15 residues. CDR1 and CDR2 (germline): SGDLS, YYNGEE. Here the CDR3 reads CASSVGTMKGNEQFF. The CDR3 DNA is TGTGCCAGCAGCGTAGGGACAATGAAGGGAAATGAGCAGTTCTTC.

The chain is built from TRBV27 and TRBJ2-2; 12 bases are a match to TRBD2. V shed 5 bases, J shed 3 bases, and the junction held 4 bases outside the gene matches. Germline assignment: CDR1 MNHEY and CDR2 SMNVEV (reference sequence). There are 16 residues in the CDR3. CDR3 DNA: TGTGCCAGCAGTCCCCGACTAGCGGGAGACACCGGGGAGCTGTTTTTT. Amino acids: CASSPRLAGDTGELFF.

V and J are TRBV7-9 and TRBJ1-3; D not certain. Trimming removed 2 bases from V and 0 bases from J, with 8 bases in between. CDR1 is SEHNR and CDR2 is FQNEAQ in the germline V gene (reference sequence). CDR3 length equals 15 residues. The CDR3 spells CASSLSQSSGNTIYF. In nucleotides, the CDR3 is TGTGCCAGCAGCTTAAGTCAGAGCTCTGGAAACACCATATATTTT.